This TCR beta chain stems from a study of blood T cell repertoires in COVID-19. Study-level background: Samples representing acute and convalescent COVID-19 were sourced from the United States, Italy and Spain. Sample material is recorded as cDNA or gDNA derived from T cells, B-cell-depleted T cells, or PBMCs.

Per the study methods: Cell counts per sample came from amplifying reference gene primers. Libraries were prepared by immunoSEQ multiplex PCR; TCRdb keeps only in-frame clonotypes and omits some of them. For V, J and clone size, that table is used; D and trimming come from the DNA. The repertoire holds about 69,000 clones, with 80% to 85% as singletons. The CDR3 covers 16 residues. After removal of 0 bases from V and 6 bases from J, the junction contained 8 bases not matched to a gene. The V gene's germline CDR1 is MNHEY and CDR2 SVGAGI. The chain joins TRBV6-5 to TRBJ1-2; TRBD1 aligns across 9 bases. The material sequenced was peripheral blood. This TCR was sampled from an elderly woman with acute or convalescent COVID-19. CDR3 bases: TGTGCCAGCAGTTACTCATTTCAGGGGACAGGGAATGGCTACACCTTC. Residues: CASSYSFQGTGNGYTF.